This passage covers 25 T cell receptor beta chains from one sample sequenced in a study of T-cell reconstitution after alpha-beta-depleted transplantation in children. During its preparation, the TCRbeta library received unique molecular identifiers. MiXCR, applied by TCRdb to the PCR reads, yields one record per CDR3 protein. The table includes just over 70,000 distinct CDR3 sequences, around 7.9% detected once. Sequencing was performed on PBMCs from the stem cell graft donor, taken from the stem cell graft. The receptors stem from a human donor who donated a stem cell graft to a child with acute lymphoblastic leukemia.

This clonotype has just a few counts. The CDR3: CASSSTLANEQYF. CDR3 DNA: TGTGCCAGCAGCTCTACGCTCGCAAACGAGCAGTACTTC. The genes are TRBV7-2 and TRBJ2-7, with D unresolved. The CDR3 sequence is 13 residues long. V was cut by 4 bases and J by 5 bases, with 12 bases left in between. CDR1 is SGHTA, CDR2 FQGNSA, per germline.

This clonotype was detected ten times or more. The chain couples TRBV9 to TRBJ2-7; a weak D match, TRBD2 (5 bases). Between the trimmed V and J ends, which lost 4 bases and 7 bases, there was a span of 15 bases. CDR1 SGDLS and CDR2 YYNGEE come from the germline V gene. The CDR3 contains 13 residues. The CDR3 here is CASSPRWSGEQYF. CDR3 sequence (DNA): TGTGCCAGCAGCCCCCGATGGTCGGGGGAGCAGTACTTC. Filled out from reference TRBV9 and TRBJ2-7, the complete variable domain reads DSGVTQTPKHLITATGQRVTLRCSPRSGDLSVYWYQQSLDQGLQFLIQYYNGEERAKGNILERFSAQQFPDLHSELNLSSLELGDSALYFCASSPRWSGEQYFGPGTRLTVT.

This clonotype was detected only a few times. The J gene is TRBJ2-2, the V gene TRBV29-1, with 8 bases lining up with TRBD1. This CDR3 region has 13 residues. After removal of 6 bases from V and 3 bases from J, the junction contained 3 bases not matched to a gene. Germline assignment: CDR1 SQVTM and CDR2 ANQGSEA. The CDR3 spells CSVGDRYTGELFF. The CDR3 DNA reads TGCAGCGTGGGGGACAGGTACACCGGGGAGCTGTTTTTT.

There are many counts of this clonotype. This chain connects TRBV6-2 or TRBV6-3 to TRBJ1-3; D is perhaps TRBD1 (6 bases). The CDR3 is 15 residues long. V lost 5 bases and J 2 bases, leaving 13 bases between the germline ends. Germline CDR1 MNHEY, CDR2 SVGEGT. CDR3 DNA sequence: TGTGCCAGCAGTCAACAGGGAGTACCTGGAAACACCATATATTTT. Translating gives CASSQQGVPGNTIYF.

The sample holds many counts of this clonotype. The chain couples TRBV7-2 to TRBJ2-1, with 12 positions matching TRBD2. V shed 4 bases, J shed 5 bases, and the junction held 9 bases outside the gene matches. The CDR3 extends over 17 amino acids. Germline loops: CDR1 SGHTA, CDR2 FQGNSA. The CDR3 bases are TGTGCCAGCAGCTCCGACCGACTAGCGGGAGTCCACAATGAGCAGTTCTTC. Amino acid sequence: CASSSDRLAGVHNEQFF. Full variable domain (remainder filled in from reference TRBV7-2 and TRBJ2-1): GAGVSQSPSNKVTEKGKDVELRCDPISGHTALYWYRQSLGQGLEFLIYFQGNSAPDKSGLPSDRFSAERTGGSVSTLTIQRTQQEDSAVYLCASSSDRLAGVHNEQFFGPGTRLTVL.

This clonotype was counted ten times or more. The chain has TRBV5-1 and TRBJ2-7; a weak D match, TRBD1 (6 bases). Germline V lookup: CDR1 SGHRS, CDR2 YFSETQ. V was trimmed by 6 bases and J by 3 bases, leaving 7 bases between them. The CDR3 extends over 11 amino acids. CDR3 sequence (DNA): TGCGCCAGCAAGGGGGACTACGAGCAGTACTTC. It codes for CASKGDYEQYF.

This clonotype occurred many times. This sequence joins TRBV6-2 or TRBV6-3 and TRBJ2-3; D perhaps matches TRBD2 (6 bases). V was shortened by 8 bases and J by 1 base, with 10 bases between the two germline ends. The CDR3 contains 13 residues. Germline CDR1 reads MNHEY; CDR2 reads SVGEGT. In DNA, the CDR3 is TGTGCCAGCCGCGGGGACCGCACAGATACGCAGTATTTT. Amino acid sequence: CASRGDRTDTQYF.

This clonotype was found many times. At one boundary the junction diverges from the germline segment, which might be a read error. V gene TRBV5-1 combines with J gene TRBJ1-1; TRBD1 agrees at 8 bases. Germline CDR1 reads SGHRS; CDR2 reads YFSETQ. The CDR3 has 14 amino acids. This CDR3 is CASSSGQENAEAFF. CDR3 sequence (DNA): TGCGCCAGCAGCTCGGGACAGGAGAACGCTGAAGCTTTCTTT.

This clonotype has at least ten counts. This chain joins TRBV5-1 and TRBJ1-6; 7 nucleotides match TRBD1. Looked up from germline, CDR1 is SGHRS and CDR2 is YFSETQ. This CDR3 has 16 residues. The V and J ends lost 0 bases and 9 bases, in that order; junction bases with no gene match: 9. The CDR3 loop is CASSLGTTGWGSPLHF. CDR3 nucleotides: TGCGCCAGCAGCTTGGGGACGACAGGGTGGGGTTCACCCCTCCACTTT.

This clonotype has a count of ten or more. This sequence joins TRBV25-1 and TRBJ2-7; D uncertain. V shed 6 bases and J shed 2 bases, with 11 bases lying between them. Germline V gene sequence: CDR1 MGHDK, CDR2 SYGVNS. The CDR3 has 13 residues. The CDR3 nucleotides read TGTGCCAGCAGCCCCACAGTTACCTACGAGCAGTACTTC. Its protein product is CASSPTVTYEQYF.

This clonotype was recorded at least ten times. The V and J genes are TRBV5-1 and TRBJ2-3, with 8 bases identical to TRBD2. The trim removed 4 bases at V and 3 bases at J, leaving 10 bases unmatched. Germline CDR1 is SGHRS and CDR2 is YFSETQ. CDR3 length equals 16 residues. CDR3 nucleotide sequence: TGCGCCAGCAGCCCGGAACTAGCGGCGGGGACAGATACGCAGTATTTT. It translates to CASSPELAAGTDTQYF.

This clonotype was recorded many times. The chain couples TRBV11-3 to TRBJ2-7; 10 nucleotides agree with TRBD2. The CDR3 is 18 amino acids. After removal of 1 base from V and 2 bases from J, the junction contained 11 bases not matched to a gene. The germline V gene encodes CDR1 SGHNT and CDR2 YENEEA. The CDR3 DNA follows: TGTGCCAGCAGCTTAGGGGTTAGCGGGGGGCTTATTACCTACGAGCAGTACTTC. This gives the protein CASSLGVSGGLITYEQYF.

The chain employs TRBV18 and TRBJ2-3, with 8 nucleotides matching TRBD2. J was trimmed by 1 base and V by 1 base; bases with no gene match: 4. CDR1 KGHSH and CDR2 LQKENI come from the germline V gene. The CDR3 runs to 16 residues. The CDR3 DNA reads as TGTGCCAGCTCACCACAGGAAGCGGGGGGCACAGATACGCAGTATTTT. Its protein is CASSPQEAGGTDTQYF.

This clonotype has at least ten counts. The chain recombines TRBV12-3 or TRBV12-4 with TRBJ1-2, with TRBD1 as a possible D gene (6 bases). The CDR3 length is 12 residues. Trimming removed 4 bases at V and 7 bases at J, with 10 bases between. CDR3 sequence reads: CASSYHRVGYTF. The CDR3 DNA reads TGTGCCAGCAGTTACCACAGGGTTGGCTACACCTTC.

The chain combines TRBV5-4 with TRBJ2-1, with 7 nucleotides matching TRBD1. The length of the CDR3 is 13 residues. Germline CDR1 is SGHNT and CDR2 is YYREEE (reference sequence). The CDR3 bases are TGTGCTGGCAGCTTGGGACAGCGGAATGAGCAGTTCTTC. It codes for CAGSLGQRNEQFF.

This clonotype was detected many times. This chain joins TRBV6-4 and TRBJ1-5; 7 positions match TRBD1. Germline V gene data show CDR1 as MRHNA and CDR2 as SNTAGT. V dropped 6 bases and J dropped 2; count of bases not matched to a gene: 7. The CDR3 spans 15 residues. For the CDR3, the DNA is TGTGCCAGCAGCTTCAGGGGGTTATGCAATCAGCCCCAGCATTTT. This sequence encodes CASSFRGLCNQPQHF.

This clonotype has at least ten counts. The rearrangement uses TRBV7-2 and TRBJ1-2; D gene unclear. Between the trimmed V and J ends, which lost 4 bases and 0 bases, there was a span of 9 bases. The CDR3 is 14 residues long. The germline V gene encodes CDR1 SGHTA and CDR2 FQGNSA. The CDR3 region is CASSSFETNYGYTF. Here the CDR3 DNA reads TGTGCCAGCAGCTCCTTCGAAACTAACTATGGCTACACCTTC.

Ten or more counts support this clonotype. V and J are TRBV12-3 or TRBV12-4 and TRBJ2-1; D gene uncertain. The CDR3 spans 14 residues. Trimming took 3 bases from V and 2 from J, leaving 8 bases between them. The CDR3 coding sequence is TGTGCCAGCAGTTTGATGAGCGCCTACAATGAGCAGTTCTTC. This gives the protein CASSLMSAYNEQFF.

This clonotype was seen repeatedly, ten times or more. The J gene is TRBJ2-5, the V gene TRBV27, with TRBD2 identical over 8 bases. The CDR3 is 14 residues long. The V gene end was trimmed by 3 bases and the J gene end by 8 bases; junction bases not matched to a gene: 8. The germline CDR1 and CDR2 sequences are MNHEY and SMNVEV (reference sequence). The CDR3: CASSLRGDGDTQYF. Written as DNA, the CDR3 is TGTGCCAGCAGTTTGCGGGGGGATGGAGATACCCAGTACTTC.

This clonotype appeared many times. The V gene is TRBV6-1, the J gene TRBJ1-1; D unclear. Germline V gives CDR1 MNHNS, CDR2 SASEGT. CDR3 length: 13 amino acids. Trimming shortened V by 6 bases and J by 3 bases, and 11 bases separated the two germline ends. In DNA, the CDR3 is TGTGCCAGCAGCCTGAAGGGTTACACTGAAGCTTTCTTT. Translating gives CASSLKGYTEAFF.

This clonotype was picked up many times. This chain links TRBV28 with TRBJ2-1; 11 bases fit TRBD2. Trimming at V came to 6 bases and at J to 7 bases, leaving 11 bases not matched to a gene. In germline, CDR1 is MDHEN, CDR2 SYDVKM. CDR3 size: 16 residues. CDR3 nucleotides: TGTGCCAGCAGCCACGGGACCGGGACTAGCGGTAATGAGCAGTTCTTC. This translates into CASSHGTGTSGNEQFF. The full variable domain, completed using reference TRBV28 and TRBJ2-1, is DVKVTQSSRYLVKRTGEKVFLECVQDMDHENMFWYRQDPGLGLRLIYFSYDVKMKEKGDIPEGYSVSREKKERFSLILESASTNQTSMYLCASSHGTGTSGNEQFFGPGTRLTVL.

There are many counts of this clonotype. Here the CDR3 reads CASSYRHRGADTQYF. CDR3 in DNA: TGTGCCAGCAGTTACCGACATCGGGGGGCGGATACGCAGTATTTT. The chain joins TRBV6-5 to TRBJ2-3, with a tentative D call TRBD2 (7 bases). Per the germline V gene, CDR1 is MNHEY and CDR2 is SVGAGI. This CDR3 spans 15 amino acids. V dropped 2 bases and J dropped 6 bases, with 15 bases sitting between them.

The chain employs TRBV11-1 and TRBJ2-6; perhaps D is TRBD1 or TRBD2 (5 bases each). CDR3 length: 18 amino acids. V lost 0 bases and J lost 6, with 18 bases in between. CDR1 is SGHAT, CDR2 FQDESV, per germline (reference sequence). CDR3 sequence: CASSLAPGAASLANVLTF. The DNA for the CDR3 is TGTGCCAGCAGCTTAGCGCCCGGGGCAGCATCATTGGCCAACGTCCTGACTTTC.

This clonotype was detected many times. J is TRBJ1-1 and V is TRBV27; perhaps TRBD1 as D (6 bases). Trimming shortened V by 5 bases and J by 1 base, and 14 bases separated the two germline ends. CDR1 is MNHEY and CDR2 is SMNVEV in the germline V gene (reference sequence). This CDR3 has 15 residues. The DNA for the CDR3 is TGTGCCAGCAGTCACGAGGGGGTGCGGAACACTGAAGCTTTCTTT. The encoded protein is CASSHEGVRNTEAFF.

This clonotype was picked up many times. The chain uses TRBV12-3 or TRBV12-4 and TRBJ1-2; D perhaps matches TRBD1 (6 bases). This CDR3 comprises 14 residues. The ends were cut back, 6 bases at V and 4 bases at J, with 15 bases in the middle. The CDR3 is CASRAKGHVYGYTF. CDR3 sequence (DNA): TGTGCCAGCAGGGCTAAGGGACACGTCTATGGCTACACCTTC.